This TCR beta chain was sequenced in a study of T cell responses to AZD1222 COVID-19 vaccine (TCRdb year 2021). Study-wide context: AZD1222 recipients whose second dose came at about 4 weeks and those whose second dose came at about 12 weeks were combined into one group, since spike-specific TCR depth and breadth did not differ between the two schedules. TCR sequencing covered about 230 trial participants: roughly 200 given two doses of AZD1222 and 26 given two doses of MenACWY control vaccine. Enrollment into the trials was organized by age into subgroups of 18-55, 56-69 and 70-plus years, and those subgroups contained approximately 150, 30 and 60 TCR-sequenced participants, respectively.

Note on this clone: Its target antigen remains unknown. It has no much larger one-base neighbor in the sample; base qualities were not kept.

The full study reports these points: Only five to seven AZD1222 recipients were SARS-CoV-2 seropositive at baseline, limiting conclusions about previously exposed vaccinees. Participants were mostly white British, with more females than males. The authors suggested clonal diversity may have been underestimated. Because no samples from the day 14 peak response were available, repertoires could be characterized only after the peak T cell response. A significant rise in spike-specific TCR breadth and depth was observed after two AZD1222 doses relative to day 0 and relative to MenACWY recipients. The 56-69-year group was small, and its depth increase did not reach significance, likely because of low power. The whole spike protein was spanned by vaccine-associated CD4 TCRs, and dominant responses were seen in regions 160-218 and 743-854. Reportedly, almost half of the unique spike-specific TCRs recognized epitopes lying outside the regions that are mutated in the B.1.351 and B.1.1.7 variants.

At the junction V is shortened by 0 bases and J by 8 bases, with 18 bases in between. The CDR3 numbers 16 residues from cysteine through phenylalanine. Kept here is only the CDR3 DNA, which spans 48 bases and is read in frame from base 1. CDR1 SGDLS and CDR2 YYNGEE were looked up in the germline V gene. The CDR3 regions of human TCRbeta chains were subjected to immunosequencing. In the paper's pipeline: Repertoire TCRs were matched against a reference library of SARS-CoV-2-specific TCRs generated with the MIRA antigen-specificity platform. Breadth was defined as the fraction of unique TCRs that were SARS-CoV-2-associated, and depth was defined as the fraction of total T cells that were SARS-CoV-2-associated. Using the MIRA data, every spike-specific TCR was mapped to the spike region that the TCR reacted to and assigned to either a CD4 or a CD8 class. Log10-transformed breadth and depth values were compared by one-way ANOVA with Sidak's multiple comparisons tests. TCRdb re-hosts the immuneACCESS table, in-frame sequences only. Its copies lack some clones; in the studies checked, an unresolved V gene accounts for under half of them, and the cause for the rest is not known. That table gives V, J and clone size, and the DNA gave D and trimming. Here the sample has 150,000 to 200,000 clones; about 92% occur a single time. 2.5% to 3% of the sample belongs to the ten largest clones.

What this sample's time point label stands for: baseline before first vaccination. Samples from vaccinated people were obtained from the UK trials COV001 and COV002, which included a single-blind randomized controlled phase 2/3 trial of AZD1222 (ChAdOx1 nCoV-19) in healthy adults. Trial participant PBMC samples were collected at day 0 and day 28 after the second dose for TCRbeta chain sequencing. Recombination linked TRBV9 to TRBJ2-1; the D region is possibly TRBD1 or TRBD2, each matching across 6 bases. The specimen was peripheral blood, collected on day 0 of AZD1222 vaccination. The origin of this receptor is an adult in good health. The DNA reads TGTGCCAGCAGCGTAGTCGGCGGGACACTGGTGGATGAGCAGTTCTTC. It translates as CASSVVGGTLVDEQFF.